The 22 T cell receptor beta chains reported below all come from one sample, sequenced in a study of T cells after posttransplantation cyclophosphamide. The protocol was immunoSEQ multiplex PCR, while the TCRdb copy is restricted to in-frame clones and leaves out a portion. This sample comprises over 30,000 clones, none seen once only. The sequenced material came from PBMCs. All receptors come from a woman aged 45 to 65 in good health and a related stem cell transplant donor.

The rearrangement joins TRBV28 to TRBJ2-3; the match to TRBD1 covers 9 bases. The germline gives CDR1 MDHEN, CDR2 SYDVKM. Trimming removed 7 bases from V and 6 bases from J; junction bases left unmatched: 11. This CDR3 region has 15 residues. The CDR3 region has the DNA TGTGCCAGCAAACCCGGGACAGGGACGCGGGATACGCAGTATTTT. Its translation: CASKPGTGTRDTQYF.

Ten or more counts support this clone. This chain's CDR3 is CASSEHTSGFYNEQFF. CDR3 nucleotide sequence: TGCGCCAGCAGTGAGCACACTAGCGGGTTCTACAATGAGCAGTTCTTC. V usage is TRBV10-2 and J usage is TRBJ2-1; TRBD2 agrees at 9 bases. V lost 2 bases and J lost 3; bases outside the gene matches: 5. The CDR3 length is 16 residues. Germline V gene sequence: CDR1 WSHSY, CDR2 SAAADI.

The sample holds many counts of this clone. The V and J genes are TRBV29-1 and TRBJ1-1; tentatively, D is TRBD1 (5 bases). The length of the CDR3 is 13 residues. V was shortened by 7 bases and J by 3 bases, with 15 bases between the two germline ends. CDR1 SQVTM and CDR2 ANQGSEA come from the germline V gene. In nucleotides, the CDR3 is TGCAGCGCCGGTAGGGGAGGTTACACTGAAGCTTTCTTT. Translating gives CSAGRGGYTEAFF.

This clone was picked up a small number of times. The chain employs TRBV27 and TRBJ2-5; D perhaps matches TRBD1 (5 bases). Judging by the DNA end, TRBJ2-7 fits better; the J call may be wrong. Germline CDR1 reads MNHEY; CDR2 reads SMNVEV (reference sequence). CDR3 length: 14 amino acids. CDR3 loop: CASSLREGPYEQYF. The CDR3 coding sequence is TGTGCCAGCAGCCTCAGGGAAGGACCCTACGAGCAGTACTTC.

This clone was picked up many times. This sequence joins TRBV4-3 and TRBJ2-3; D remains unclear. V gave up 2 bases and J gave up 0 bases, with 6 bases separating them. The length of the CDR3 is 14 residues. The germline CDR1 and CDR2 sequences are LGHNA and YSLEER. This CDR3 is CASSQTSSTDTQYF. CDR3 sequence (DNA): TGCGCCAGCAGCCAAACTTCTAGCACAGATACGCAGTATTTT.

This clone has at least ten counts. This sequence joins TRBV6-5 and TRBJ1-1; D possibly corresponds to TRBD1 (5 bases). This CDR3 spans 13 amino acids. Per germline, CDR1 MNHEY and CDR2 SVGAGI. V was trimmed by 4 bases and J by 1 base, leaving 7 bases between them. The CDR3 here is CASSFTGNTEAFF. In nucleotides, the CDR3 is TGTGCCAGCAGTTTTACAGGGAACACTGAAGCTTTCTTT.

This clone was detected ten times or more. V usage is TRBV5-4 and J usage is TRBJ2-3, with D unclear. The CDR3 totals 13 residues. Trimming stripped 2 bases from V and 5 bases from J, with 9 bases between. Germline CDR1 and CDR2: SGHNT and YYREEE (reference sequence). The CDR3, as DNA: TGTGCCAGCAGCTTTGACATCGAAGATACGCAGTATTTT. Its protein product is CASSFDIEDTQYF.

This clone was observed many times. CDR3 in amino acids: CASSWDREGNSPLHF. In nucleotides, the CDR3 is TGTGCCAGCAGTTGGGACAGGGAAGGCAATTCACCCCTCCACTTT. The chain joins TRBV27 to TRBJ1-6, with TRBD1 matching over 9 bases. CDR1 is MNHEY and CDR2 is SMNVEV in the germline V gene (reference sequence). The CDR3 covers 15 residues. V was clipped by 4 bases and J by 7 bases; unmatched bases: 5.

This clone was detected many times. The chain carries TRBV19 and TRBJ1-2, with TRBD1 as a possible D gene (6 bases). CDR3 length equals 15 residues. The germline V and J ends were trimmed by 6 bases and 4 bases, with 18 bases remaining between them. Germline CDR1 is LNHDA and CDR2 is SQIVND (reference sequence). Here the CDR3 DNA reads TGTGCCAGTAGGGCCCGGCGGACAGAGTTCTATGGCTACACCTTC. Encoded protein: CASRARRTEFYGYTF.

In this sample, this clone turned up many times. This rearrangement joins TRBV6-6 to TRBJ1-1; D not resolved. Germline values: CDR1 MNHNY, CDR2 SVGAGI (reference sequence). The CDR3 runs 13 residues. V lost 4 bases and J 5 bases, leaving 11 bases between the germline ends. The CDR3 region is CASSSSRGTEAFF. As DNA, the CDR3 is TGTGCCAGCAGTTCGTCCCGAGGGACTGAAGCTTTCTTT.

Ten or more counts support this clone. The chain couples TRBV5-1 to TRBJ1-5; no firm D call. V was cut by 5 bases and J by 5 bases, with 14 bases left in between. The CDR3 covers 14 residues. Per germline, CDR1 SGHRS and CDR2 YFSETQ. The CDR3 loop is CASSLGEGYQPQHF. The CDR3, as DNA: TGCGCCAGCAGTCTCGGGGAGGGATATCAGCCCCAGCATTTT.

This clone has a count of ten or more. V is TRBV28 and J is TRBJ1-1, with no clear D. The CDR3 sequence is 14 residues long. V shed 6 bases and J shed 4 bases, with 15 bases lying between them. CDR1 MDHEN and CDR2 SYDVKM come from the germline V gene. The CDR3 here is CASSPESALTEAFF. The CDR3, as DNA: TGTGCCAGCAGCCCGGAGTCTGCACTCACTGAAGCTTTCTTT.

This clone was picked up many times. The chain combines TRBV7-9 with TRBJ1-2, with 7 bases fitting TRBD1. This CDR3 has 14 amino acids. The V segment lost 5 bases and the J segment 2 bases; nucleotides outside the gene matches: 5. CDR1 and CDR2 (germline): SEHNR, FQNEAQ (reference sequence). The CDR3 here is CASSPWGQNYGYTF. In DNA form, the CDR3 reads TGTGCCAGCAGCCCCTGGGGACAGAACTATGGCTACACCTTC.

There are many counts of this clone. The V call is TRBV7-3, the J call TRBJ2-7, with D possibly being TRBD1 (6 bases). With 2 bases removed from V and 5 bases from J, the gap between germline ends came to 10 bases. The CDR3 has 13 residues. The germline V gene encodes CDR1 SGHTA and CDR2 FQGTGA. Here the CDR3 reads CASSLEQGHEQYF. The CDR3 nucleotides read TGTGCCAGCAGCTTAGAACAGGGACACGAGCAGTACTTC.

This clone occurred a few times. This rearrangement joins TRBV28 to TRBJ2-1, with 10 bases identical to TRBD2. Germline-derived CDR1 and CDR2 are MDHEN and SYDVKM. Unmatched junction bases numbered 8, after V lost 5 bases and J lost 7 bases. The CDR3 consists of 15 residues. The CDR3 DNA reads as TGTGCCAGCAGTAGCGGTAGTAGCGGGGGGAATGAGCAGTTCTTC. It codes for CASSSGSSGGNEQFF.

The V call is TRBV27, the J call TRBJ1-2; TRBD1 is a possible D gene (6 bases). V lost 0 bases, J lost 4 bases, and 12 bases lay in between. CDR1 is MNHEY and CDR2 is SMNVEV in the germline V gene (reference sequence). The CDR3 length is 15 residues. The CDR3 sequence is CASSLSTVGAYGYTF. The CDR3 DNA reads TGTGCCAGCAGTTTATCGACAGTGGGGGCCTATGGCTACACCTTC.

This clone was seen at least ten times. DNA of the CDR3: TGTGCCAGTAGTATGTCCAGGGTCCTCACCGGGGAGCTGTTTTTT. It specifies CASSMSRVLTGELFF. This sequence joins TRBV19 and TRBJ2-2, with D possibly matching TRBD1 (5 bases). The CDR3 extends over 15 amino acids. V lost 3 bases and J 4 bases, leaving 12 bases between the germline ends. The V gene's germline CDR1 is LNHDA and CDR2 SQIVND (reference sequence).

The sample holds many counts of this clone. The rearrangement links TRBV6-5 to TRBJ2-2; TRBD1 matches 9 bases. V shed 8 bases and J 6 bases; nucleotides not matched to a gene: 7. The CDR3 covers 14 residues. Per germline, CDR1 MNHEY and CDR2 SVGAGI. The chain's CDR3 is CASLRDREAGELFF. The CDR3 DNA reads TGTGCCAGCTTACGGGACAGGGAAGCCGGGGAGCTGTTTTTT.

This clone was seen ten or more times. V and J are TRBV7-2 and TRBJ1-2, with TRBD1 matching 11 bases. V was clipped by 5 bases and J by 3 bases; unmatched bases: 5. The CDR3 totals 15 residues. CDR1 is SGHTA and CDR2 is FQGNSA in the germline V gene. This CDR3 is CASSPRTGGDYGYTF. DNA of the CDR3: TGTGCCAGCAGCCCACGGACAGGGGGCGACTATGGCTACACCTTC.

This clone showed up many times. V gene TRBV7-9 combines with J gene TRBJ1-5; maybe TRBD1 (5 bases). The V gene lost 0 bases and the J gene lost 2 bases, with 11 bases spanning the gap. The CDR3 runs to 16 residues. CDR1 SEHNR and CDR2 FQNEAQ come from the germline V gene (reference sequence). DNA for the CDR3: TGTGCCAGCAGCTTAGCGGGGGGAGTCGGCAATCAGCCCCAGCATTTT. Translating gives CASSLAGGVGNQPQHF.

This clone was seen repeatedly, ten times or more. The genes are TRBV5-1 and TRBJ1-2; no reliable D call. The CDR3 loop spans 14 amino acids. V gave up 2 bases and J gave up 3 bases, with 11 bases separating them. CDR1 is SGHRS, CDR2 YFSETQ, per germline. CDR3 protein: CASSLKDQDYGYTF. The CDR3 region has the DNA TGCGCCAGCAGCTTAAAAGACCAGGACTATGGCTACACCTTC.

The table lists this clone with many counts. This chain links TRBV7-2 with TRBJ2-3; D might be TRBD1 (5 bases). Per germline, CDR1 SGHTA and CDR2 FQGNSA. V lost 7 bases and J 4 bases, leaving 9 bases between the germline ends. CDR3 length: 12 residues. For the CDR3, the DNA is TGTGCCAGCACCGAAGGGGCAGATACGCAGTATTTT. This gives the protein CASTEGADTQYF. Looking up the rest from reference TRBV7-2 and TRBJ2-3 gives the full variable domain: GAGVSQSPSNKVTEKGKDVELRCDPISGHTALYWYRQSLGQGLEFLIYFQGNSAPDKSGLPSDRFSAERTGGSVSTLTIQRTQQEDSAVYLCASTEGADTQYFGPGTRLTVL.